The 5 T cell receptor beta chains reported below all come from one sample, sequenced in a study of blood T cell repertoires in COVID-19. Some clones are missing from TCRdb's copy, which holds only in-frame ones; the method was immunoSEQ multiplex PCR. The sample consists of 200,000 to 300,000 clones, almost 85% of them appearing once. What was sequenced was peripheral blood. The origin of the receptors is a man aged 45 to 65 with COVID-19, enrolled during active disease.

The rearrangement uses TRBV7-3 and TRBJ1-1; 8 nucleotides line up with TRBD1. The CDR3 has 15 residues. Per the germline V gene, CDR1 is SGHTA and CDR2 is FQGTGA. J lost 1 base, V lost 5 bases, and 6 bases had no gene match. CDR3 sequence (DNA): TGTGCCAGCAGCAACTCGGGACAGGCGAACACTGAAGCTTTCTTT. The encoded protein is CASSNSGQANTEAFF.

V and J are TRBV30 and TRBJ2-7, with D unresolved. This CDR3 is 10 amino acids long. The V gene lost 1 base and the J gene lost 7 bases, with 5 bases spanning the gap. In germline, CDR1 is GTSNPN, CDR2 SVGIG (reference sequence). CDR3 in amino acids: CAWSDSEQYF. Written as DNA, the CDR3 is TGTGCCTGGAGTGATTCGGAGCAGTACTTC.

A single count supports this clone. J is TRBJ2-1 and V is TRBV6-2 or TRBV6-3; D might be TRBD1 (5 bases). V was clipped by 5 bases and J by 3 bases, with 11 bases between them. The CDR3 length is 14 residues. Germline V gene lookup returns CDR1 MNHEY and CDR2 SVGEGT. CDR3: CASSQGSGYNEQFF. Written as DNA, the CDR3 is TGTGCCAGCAGTCAGGGATCGGGCTACAATGAGCAGTTCTTC.

This chain links TRBV10-3 with TRBJ2-3, with 11 bases identical to TRBD1. With 7 bases clipped from V and 4 bases from J, the junction kept 13 bases outside the gene matches. Germline assignment: CDR1 ENHRY and CDR2 SYGVKD. The CDR3 contains 17 residues. The DNA of the CDR3 is TGTGCCATCAATAGCCGGTTGGGACAGGGGGAGTCAGATACGCAGTATTTT. Protein product: CAINSRLGQGESDTQYF.

This clone was detected once. The rearrangement links TRBV7-3 to TRBJ2-5; 9 nucleotides line up with TRBD2. Germline CDR1 SGHTA, CDR2 FQGTGA. Trimming took 5 bases from V and 3 from J; bases not matched to a gene: 13. CDR3 size: 17 residues. The CDR3 protein is CASSHQSSGAREETQYF. The CDR3 DNA sequence: TGTGCCAGCAGCCATCAATCTAGCGGGGCGAGAGAAGAGACCCAGTACTTC. The complete variable domain, with remaining parts taken from reference TRBV7-3 and TRBJ2-5, reads GAGVSQTPSNKVTEKGKYVELRCDPISGHTALYWYRQSLGQGPEFLIYFQGTGAADDSGLPNDRFFAVRPEGSVSTLKIQRTERGDSAVYLCASSHQSSGAREETQYFGPGTRLLVL.